Each of the 23 T cell receptor beta chains below was sequenced from the same sample in a study of T cell responses to AZD1222 COVID-19 vaccine. Sequencing used immunoSEQ multiplex PCR; TCRdb keeps in-frame clones, though not all of them. Of approximately 180,000 clones listed, 90% to 95% were seen once; the top ten hold 3.6%. The specimen was peripheral blood, collected 28 days after the second dose of the MenACWY control vaccine. The receptors come from an adult who received the MenACWY meningococcal vaccine as a control.

V gene TRBV23-1 combines with J gene TRBJ2-1, with D maybe TRBD2 (6 bases). TRBV23-1 falls under the ORF class, with uncertain function. The length of the CDR3 is 12 residues. Trimming shortened V by 3 bases and J by 8 bases, and 8 bases separated the two germline ends. CDR3 amino acids: CASSQAGYEQFF. CDR3 coding DNA: TGCGCCAGCAGTCAGGCGGGGTATGAGCAGTTCTTC.

The chain carries TRBV15 and TRBJ2-1, with TRBD1 as a possible D gene (6 bases). The CDR3 has 15 amino acids. Per germline, CDR1 LNHNV and CDR2 YYDKDF (reference sequence). The ends were cut back, 5 bases at V and 4 bases at J, with 15 bases in the middle. The CDR3 DNA is TGTGCCACCAGCGGCAGGGGCCGACTTTACAATGAGCAGTTCTTC. Encoded protein: CATSGRGRLYNEQFF.

This rearrangement joins TRBV11-3 to TRBJ2-7; the match to TRBD1 covers 9 bases. Germline V CDR1 and CDR2: SGHNT, YENEEA. The CDR3 is 15 residues long. Trimming at V came to 5 bases and at J to 1 base, leaving 6 bases not matched to a gene. CDR3 residues: CASSPQGTGSYEQYF. In nucleotides, the CDR3 is TGTGCCAGCAGCCCGCAAGGGACAGGGTCCTACGAGCAGTACTTC.

The chain combines TRBV19 with TRBJ1-2; D not resolved. Trimming removed 4 bases from V and 8 bases from J, with 14 bases in between. In germline, CDR1 is LNHDA, CDR2 SQIVND (reference sequence). The CDR3 loop spans 13 amino acids. The CDR3 nucleotides are TGTGCCAGTAGTAATCCAGGACCCCTCGGCTACACCTTC. It specifies CASSNPGPLGYTF.

The rearrangement links TRBV3-1 (or the pseudogene TRBV3-2) to TRBJ1-1, with no clear D. Germline V gene sequence: CDR1 LGHDT, CDR2 YNNKEL (reference sequence). Trimming left V 0 bases short and J 0 bases short, with 11 bases between. CDR3 length: 16 residues. In nucleotides, the CDR3 is TGTGCCAGCAGCCAAGATACCACACCTTTGAACACTGAAGCTTTCTTT. Protein sequence: CASSQDTTPLNTEAFF.

The rearrangement links TRBV7-2 to TRBJ1-5, with a weak D call TRBD1 (5 bases). CDR3 length: 15 amino acids. The germline CDR1 and CDR2 sequences are SGHTA and FQGNSA. V lost 5 bases and J lost 6, with 17 bases in between. The CDR3, as DNA: TGTGCCAGCAGCCCCCATCCCGGGGGTGGTCAGCCCCAGCATTTT. Residues: CASSPHPGGGQPQHF. Variable domain in full (rest from reference TRBV7-2 and TRBJ1-5): GAGVSQSPSNKVTEKGKDVELRCDPISGHTALYWYRQSLGQGLEFLIYFQGNSAPDKSGLPSDRFSAERTGGSVSTLTIQRTQQEDSAVYLCASSPHPGGGQPQHFGDGTRLSIL.

This chain joins TRBV30 and TRBJ2-2; D perhaps matches TRBD2 (5 bases). Germline assignment: CDR1 GTSNPN and CDR2 SVGIG (reference sequence). The CDR3 has 14 amino acids. The V end was cut by 3 bases, the J end by 2 bases, with 10 bases between. CDR3 coding DNA: TGTGCCTGGAGGACTAAGACTAACACCGGGGAGCTGTTTTTT. Translation: CAWRTKTNTGELFF.

The count of this clone is one. This chain uses TRBV29-1 with TRBJ1-2; D is perhaps TRBD1 (5 bases). V was shortened by 4 bases and J by 1 base, with 22 bases between the two germline ends. CDR1 is SQVTM, CDR2 ANQGSEA, per germline. The CDR3 is 17 amino acids. The CDR3 spells CSVGLAFGGPRNYGYTF. CDR3 nucleotides: TGCAGCGTTGGTTTGGCGTTCGGGGGACCGCGTAACTATGGCTACACCTTC.

The CDR3 DNA follows: TGCAGCGTTTATATGCCCGGGGGGTATAGCGGGTCGGTAGATACGCAGTATTTT. Its protein product is CSVYMPGGYSGSVDTQYF. The chain has TRBV29-1 and TRBJ2-3, with TRBD2 matching over 7 bases. Germline trimming cut 5 bases from V and 5 bases from J; bases unmatched to any gene: 22. Germline lookup yields CDR1 SQVTM and CDR2 ANQGSEA. There are 18 residues in the CDR3.

The gene calls are TRBV30 and TRBJ1-6, with a weak D call TRBD1 (6 bases). With 4 bases removed from V and 6 bases from J, the gap between germline ends came to 13 bases. The germline CDR1 and CDR2 sequences are GTSNPN and SVGIG (reference sequence). The CDR3 is 14 residues long. The CDR3 sequence: CAWTGAWANSPLHF. CDR3 coding DNA: TGTGCCTGGACAGGGGCTTGGGCTAATTCACCCCTCCACTTT.

The genes are TRBV2 and TRBJ1-2; D call uncertain. This CDR3 is 8 amino acids long. Per the germline V gene, CDR1 is SNHLY and CDR2 is FYNNEI. The ends were cut back, 9 bases at V and 11 bases at J, with 7 bases in the middle. CDR3 sequence (DNA): TGTGCCAGTCCCAGATACACCTTC. Translation: CASPRYTF.

This chain uses TRBV2 with TRBJ1-2; 7 bases are shared with TRBD1. Germline-derived CDR1 and CDR2 are SNHLY and FYNNEI. The V and J ends lost 10 bases and 3 bases, in that order; junction bases with no gene match: 8. This CDR3 is built from 13 residues. In DNA form, the CDR3 reads TGTGCCACCGGGACAGCCCTCGACTATGGCTACACCTTC. Translated: CATGTALDYGYTF.

V gene TRBV7-9 combines with J gene TRBJ2-7, with D hard to call. Germline loops: CDR1 SEHNR, CDR2 FQNEAQ (reference sequence). V was shortened by 5 bases and J by 0 bases, with 11 bases between the two germline ends. The CDR3 contains 14 residues. CDR3 in amino acids: CASSTDGSSYEQYF. In DNA, the CDR3 is TGTGCCAGCAGCACGGACGGTAGCTCCTACGAGCAGTACTTC.

The J gene is TRBJ2-1, the V gene TRBV27; 10 nucleotides agree with TRBD2. Germline loops: CDR1 MNHEY, CDR2 SMNVEV (reference sequence). The CDR3 has 16 amino acids. V dropped 8 bases and J dropped 4; count of bases not matched to a gene: 11. The CDR3 reads CASLSWTSGAYNEQFF. The CDR3 nucleotides are TGTGCCAGCCTGTCCTGGACTAGCGGAGCATACAATGAGCAGTTCTTC.

Turning to this clone: Other DNA variants within this sample encode the same CDR3. The chain recombines TRBV19 with TRBJ2-1; the match to TRBD2 covers 9 bases. The CDR3 sequence is 15 residues long. V lost 3 bases and J lost 7; bases outside the gene matches: 7. Germline values: CDR1 LNHDA, CDR2 SQIVND (reference sequence). CDR3 residues: CASSIPAGGGNEQFF. The CDR3 DNA follows: TGTGCCAGTAGTATCCCAGCGGGAGGAGGGAATGAGCAGTTCTTC.

This chain joins TRBV30 and TRBJ1-1; TRBD1 agrees at 12 bases. The CDR3 has 21 residues. From germline, CDR1 is GTSNPN and CDR2 SVGIG (reference sequence). Trimming took 2 bases from V and 0 from J; bases not matched to a gene: 19. CDR3 in amino acids: CAWSRIWGTGGLNSMNTEAFF. As DNA, the CDR3 is TGTGCCTGGAGTCGAATCTGGGGGACAGGGGGCCTTAACTCCATGAACACTGAAGCTTTCTTT.

In its sample, this clone was seen once. The rearrangement links TRBV10-1 to TRBJ2-1; 9 bases align to TRBD2. The CDR3 has 16 residues. V shed 0 bases, J shed 7 bases, and the junction held 7 bases outside the gene matches. Germline CDR1 reads WNHNN; CDR2 reads SYGVQD (reference sequence). DNA of the CDR3: TGCGCCAGCAGTGAGTCAAGGGCTAGCGGGATGAATGAGCAGTTCTTC. Its translation: CASSESRASGMNEQFF.

The V call is TRBV14, the J call TRBJ2-7, with 11 bases identical to TRBD2. The CDR3 has 15 amino acids. The germline V gene has CDR1 SGHDN and CDR2 FVKESK. The ends lost 4 bases at V and 5 bases at J; junction bases unmatched: 7. The DNA of the CDR3 is TGTGCCAGCAGCCTACTGCTAGCGGGAGGCGACGAGCAGTACTTC. Protein product: CASSLLLAGGDEQYF.

The chain employs TRBV7-6 and TRBJ2-1; D is perhaps TRBD2 (7 bases). Trimming cost V 8 bases and J 5 bases, with 13 bases left between them. The CDR3 runs to 13 residues. Per the germline V gene, CDR1 is SGHVS and CDR2 is FNYEAQ. The CDR3 loop reads CASRGAPNNEQFF. CDR3 nucleotides: TGTGCCAGCCGGGGGGCGCCTAACAATGAGCAGTTCTTC.

This clone is a singleton in its sample. This chain joins TRBV10-1 and TRBJ2-7; D uncertain. Per germline, CDR1 WNHNN and CDR2 SYGVQD (reference sequence). V lost 7 bases and J 1 base, leaving 5 bases between the germline ends. CDR3 length: 11 residues. CDR3 DNA: TGCGCCAGCACTCGTTCCTACGAGCAGTACTTC. Its protein product is CASTRSYEQYF.

This clone was observed at least ten times. The rearrangement joins TRBV7-2 to TRBJ1-2, with D perhaps matching TRBD1 (5 bases). CDR3 length: 16 residues. V lost 8 bases and J 0 bases, leaving 19 bases between the germline ends. Germline V lookup: CDR1 SGHTA, CDR2 FQGNSA. CDR3 coding DNA: TGTGCCAGCTCTTACCCCGGCGGGGGAACTAACTATGGCTACACCTTC. Its translation is CASSYPGGGTNYGYTF.

The DNA of the CDR3 is TGCGCCAGCAGCCCGTATCTTGGGACTAGCGGGAGCCGCGAGCAGTACTTC. Translated: CASSPYLGTSGSREQYF. This chain connects TRBV5-1 to TRBJ2-7, with 14 bases fitting TRBD2. This CDR3 comprises 17 residues. Germline V gene data show CDR1 as SGHRS and CDR2 as YFSETQ. The V gene end was trimmed by 4 bases and the J gene end by 6 bases; junction bases not matched to a gene: 12.

This chain joins TRBV18 and TRBJ2-1, with 7 bases aligning to TRBD2. CDR1 KGHSH and CDR2 LQKENI come from the germline V gene. The CDR3 sequence is 16 residues long. The V segment lost 3 bases and the J segment 7 bases; nucleotides outside the gene matches: 12. The CDR3 loop reads CASSPRSGTPYNEQFF. The DNA for the CDR3 is TGTGCCAGCTCACCGAGGAGCGGGACTCCGTATAATGAGCAGTTCTTC.